This T cell receptor (beta chain) was documented in a study of T cell changes during pregnancy in multiple sclerosis. TCRdb's copy holds only in-frame clones and misses some; the assay was immunoSEQ multiplex PCR. The table records some 70,000 clones, approximately 90% of them present only once. Germline V gene data show CDR1 as GTSNPN and CDR2 as SVGIG (reference sequence). V shed 2 bases and J shed 7 bases, with 18 bases lying between them. The CDR3 has 15 residues. The V call is TRBV30, the J call TRBJ1-5; D may be TRBD1 (5 bases). The receptor's source is a female donor with multiple sclerosis, enrolled in a pregnancy study. This sample comprised peripheral blood, obtained in the third trimester of pregnancy. The chain's CDR3 is CAWSPIPGGRQPQHF. For the CDR3, the DNA is TGTGCCTGGAGTCCAATACCTGGGGGGAGGCAGCCCCAGCATTTT. The variable domain in full, completed from reference TRBV30 and TRBJ1-5, reads SQTIHQWPATLVQPVGSPLSLECTVEGTSNPNLYWYRQAAGRGLQLLFYSVGIGQISSEVPQNLSASRPQDRQFILSSKKLLLSDSGFYLCAWSPIPGGRQPQHFGDGTRLSIL.